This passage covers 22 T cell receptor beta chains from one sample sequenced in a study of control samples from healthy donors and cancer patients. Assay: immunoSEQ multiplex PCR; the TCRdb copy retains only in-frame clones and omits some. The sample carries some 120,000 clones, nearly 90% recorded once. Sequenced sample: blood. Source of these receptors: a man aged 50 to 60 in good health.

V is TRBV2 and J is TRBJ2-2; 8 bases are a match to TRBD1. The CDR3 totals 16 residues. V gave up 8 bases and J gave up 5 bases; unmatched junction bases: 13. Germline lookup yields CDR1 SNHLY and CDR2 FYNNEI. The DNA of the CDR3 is TGTGCCAGCGGAAAGGGGCCAGGGGGCTTAACCGGGGAGCTGTTTTTT. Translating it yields CASGKGPGGLTGELFF.

This CDR3 is CASSTDSNSGSPLHF. The CDR3 DNA sequence: TGTGCCAGCAGCACGGACAGCAATTCGGGTTCACCCCTCCACTTT. This chain connects TRBV7-2 to TRBJ1-6, with D maybe TRBD1 (6 bases). Germline V gene lookup returns CDR1 SGHTA and CDR2 FQGNSA. Deletions cut 5 bases from V and 9 bases from J, with 17 bases between. CDR3 length: 15 amino acids.

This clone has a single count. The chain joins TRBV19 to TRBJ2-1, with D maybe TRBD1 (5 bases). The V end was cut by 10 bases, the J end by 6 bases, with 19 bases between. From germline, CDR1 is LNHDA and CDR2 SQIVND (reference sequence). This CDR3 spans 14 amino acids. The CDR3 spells CATSKWQGSNEQFF. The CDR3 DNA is TGTGCCACCTCTAAGTGGCAGGGAAGCAATGAGCAGTTCTTC.

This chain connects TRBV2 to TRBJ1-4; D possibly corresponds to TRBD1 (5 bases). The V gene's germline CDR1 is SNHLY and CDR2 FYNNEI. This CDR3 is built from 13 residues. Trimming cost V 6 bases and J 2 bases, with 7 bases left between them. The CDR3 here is CASRRDTNEKLFF. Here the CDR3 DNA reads TGTGCCAGCAGAAGGGACACTAATGAAAAACTGTTTTTT.

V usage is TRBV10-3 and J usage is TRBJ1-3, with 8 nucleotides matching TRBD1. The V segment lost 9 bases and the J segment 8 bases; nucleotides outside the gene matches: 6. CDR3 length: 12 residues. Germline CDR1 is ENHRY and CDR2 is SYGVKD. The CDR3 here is CAIPGQGDTIYF. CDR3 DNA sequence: TGTGCCATTCCCGGACAGGGCGACACCATATATTTT.

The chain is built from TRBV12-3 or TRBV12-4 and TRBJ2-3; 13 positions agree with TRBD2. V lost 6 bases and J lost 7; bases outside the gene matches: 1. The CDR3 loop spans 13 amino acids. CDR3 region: CASRLAGGNTQYF. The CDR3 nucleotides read TGTGCCAGCAGACTAGCGGGGGGGAATACGCAGTATTTT.

The CDR3 loop reads CASSQDLVSSYEQYF. In nucleotides, the CDR3 is TGTGCCAGCAGCCAAGATCTGGTGAGCTCCTACGAGCAGTACTTC. J is TRBJ2-7 and V is TRBV3-1 (or the pseudogene TRBV3-2); D remains ambiguous. The CDR3 extends over 15 amino acids. Germline V lookup: CDR1 LGHDT, CDR2 YNNKEL (reference sequence). Trimming removed 0 bases from V and 0 bases from J, with 9 bases in between.

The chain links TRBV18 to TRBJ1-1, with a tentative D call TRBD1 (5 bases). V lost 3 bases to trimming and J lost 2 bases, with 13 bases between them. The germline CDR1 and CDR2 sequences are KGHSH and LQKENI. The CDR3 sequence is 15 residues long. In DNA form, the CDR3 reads TGTGCCAGCTCACCTCTGACTCAGGGAAACACTGAAGCTTTCTTT. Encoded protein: CASSPLTQGNTEAFF.

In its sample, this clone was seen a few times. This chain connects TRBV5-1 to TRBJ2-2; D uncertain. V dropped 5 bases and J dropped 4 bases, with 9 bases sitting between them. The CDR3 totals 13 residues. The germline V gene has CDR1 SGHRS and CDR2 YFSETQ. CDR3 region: CASSYASTGELFF. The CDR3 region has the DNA TGCGCCAGCAGTTACGCTAGCACCGGGGAGCTGTTTTTT.

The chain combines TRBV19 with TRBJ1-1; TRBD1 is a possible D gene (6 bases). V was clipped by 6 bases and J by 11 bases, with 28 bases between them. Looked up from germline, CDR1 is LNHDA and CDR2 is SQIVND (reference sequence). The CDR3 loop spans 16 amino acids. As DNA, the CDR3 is TGTGCCAGTAGCCCGTCGGCGGCACAGGGTGGGATATCGGCTTTCTTT. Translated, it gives CASSPSAAQGGISAFF.

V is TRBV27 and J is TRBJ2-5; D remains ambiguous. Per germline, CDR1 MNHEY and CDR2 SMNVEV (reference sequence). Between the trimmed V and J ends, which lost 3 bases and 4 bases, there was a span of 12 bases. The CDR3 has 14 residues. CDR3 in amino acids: CASSFVGEGETQYF. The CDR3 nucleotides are TGTGCCAGCAGTTTTGTCGGAGAAGGAGAGACCCAGTACTTC.

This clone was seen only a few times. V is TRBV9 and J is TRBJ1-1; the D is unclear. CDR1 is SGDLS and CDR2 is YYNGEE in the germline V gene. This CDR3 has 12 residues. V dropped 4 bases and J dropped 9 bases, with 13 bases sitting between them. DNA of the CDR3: TGTGCCAGCAGCCCCGAAAGCGGGCAAGCTTTCTTT. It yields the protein CASSPESGQAFF. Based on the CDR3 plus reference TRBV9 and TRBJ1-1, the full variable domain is DSGVTQTPKHLITATGQRVTLRCSPRSGDLSVYWYQQSLDQGLQFLIQYYNGEERAKGNILERFSAQQFPDLHSELNLSSLELGDSALYFCASSPESGQAFFGQGTRLTVV.

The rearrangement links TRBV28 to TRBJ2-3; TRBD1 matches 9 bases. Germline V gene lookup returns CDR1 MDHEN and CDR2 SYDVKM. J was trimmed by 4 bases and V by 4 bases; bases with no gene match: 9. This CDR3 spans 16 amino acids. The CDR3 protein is CASSSFRDRVPDTQYF. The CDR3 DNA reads TGTGCCAGCAGTTCGTTCCGGGACAGGGTCCCAGATACGCAGTATTTT.

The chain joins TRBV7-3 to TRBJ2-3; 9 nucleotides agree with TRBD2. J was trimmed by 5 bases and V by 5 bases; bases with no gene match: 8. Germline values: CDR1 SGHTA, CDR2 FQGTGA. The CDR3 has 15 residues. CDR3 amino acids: CASSPGGLAKDTQYF. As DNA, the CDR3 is TGTGCCAGCAGCCCAGGGGGACTAGCCAAAGATACGCAGTATTTT.

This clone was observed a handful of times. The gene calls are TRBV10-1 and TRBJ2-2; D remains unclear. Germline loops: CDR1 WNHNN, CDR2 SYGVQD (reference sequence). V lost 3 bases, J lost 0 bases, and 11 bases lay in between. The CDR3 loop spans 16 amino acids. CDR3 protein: CASSEGFGPNTGELFF. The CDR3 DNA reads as TGCGCCAGCAGTGAAGGGTTTGGTCCGAACACCGGGGAGCTGTTTTTT.

The CDR3 here is CASSITGLGTDTQYF. In DNA form, the CDR3 reads TGTGCCAGTAGTATCACAGGTCTGGGCACAGATACGCAGTATTTT. This chain joins TRBV19 and TRBJ2-3, with TRBD1 as a possible D gene (5 bases). V dropped 3 bases and J dropped 1 base, with 11 bases sitting between them. The CDR3 is 15 residues long. Germline CDR1 is LNHDA and CDR2 is SQIVND (reference sequence).

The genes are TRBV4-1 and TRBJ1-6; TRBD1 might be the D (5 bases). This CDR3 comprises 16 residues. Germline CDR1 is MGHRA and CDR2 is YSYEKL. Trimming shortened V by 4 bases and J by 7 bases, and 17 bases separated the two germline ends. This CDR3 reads CASSPDLSGSNSPLHF. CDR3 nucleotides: TGCGCCAGCAGCCCCGATCTGTCAGGGTCAAATTCACCCCTCCACTTT.

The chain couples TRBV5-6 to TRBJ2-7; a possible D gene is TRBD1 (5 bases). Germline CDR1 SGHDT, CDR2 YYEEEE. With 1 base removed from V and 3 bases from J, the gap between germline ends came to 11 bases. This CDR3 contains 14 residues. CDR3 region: CASSLSAGHYEQYF. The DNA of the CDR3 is TGTGCCAGCAGCTTGTCCGCAGGGCACTACGAGCAGTACTTC.

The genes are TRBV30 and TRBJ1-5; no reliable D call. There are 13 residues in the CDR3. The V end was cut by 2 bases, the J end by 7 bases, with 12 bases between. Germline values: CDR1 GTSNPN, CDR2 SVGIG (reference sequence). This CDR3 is CAWSTPRGQPQHF. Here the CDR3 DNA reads TGTGCCTGGAGTACCCCCCGAGGACAGCCCCAGCATTTT.

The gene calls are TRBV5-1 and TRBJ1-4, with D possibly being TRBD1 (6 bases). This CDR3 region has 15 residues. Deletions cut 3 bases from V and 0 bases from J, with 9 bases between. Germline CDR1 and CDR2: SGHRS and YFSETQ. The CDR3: CASSWTEATNEKLFF. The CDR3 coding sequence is TGCGCCAGCAGCTGGACAGAAGCAACTAATGAAAAACTGTTTTTT. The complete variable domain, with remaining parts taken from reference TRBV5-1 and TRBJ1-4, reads KAGVTQTPRYLIKTRGQQVTLSCSPISGHRSVSWYQQTPGQGLQFLFEYFSETQRNKGNFPGRFSGRQFSNSRSEMNVSTLELGDSALYLCASSWTEATNEKLFFGSGTQLSVL.

CDR3 residues: CASSLVGAEKLFF. The CDR3 DNA reads as TGTGCCAGCAGTTTGGTGGGGGCGGAAAAACTGTTTTTT. The V and J genes are TRBV12-3 or TRBV12-4 and TRBJ1-4; the D gene is possibly TRBD1 (6 bases). Trimming took off 3 bases at V and 8 bases at J, with 10 bases between the two ends. The CDR3 sequence is 13 residues long.

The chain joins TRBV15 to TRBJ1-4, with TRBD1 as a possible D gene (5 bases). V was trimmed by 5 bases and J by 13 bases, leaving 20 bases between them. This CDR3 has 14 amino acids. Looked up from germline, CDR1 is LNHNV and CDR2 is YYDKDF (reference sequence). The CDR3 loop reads CATSGVSIGAILFF. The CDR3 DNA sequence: TGTGCCACCAGCGGGGTGTCGATTGGGGCGATACTGTTTTTT.